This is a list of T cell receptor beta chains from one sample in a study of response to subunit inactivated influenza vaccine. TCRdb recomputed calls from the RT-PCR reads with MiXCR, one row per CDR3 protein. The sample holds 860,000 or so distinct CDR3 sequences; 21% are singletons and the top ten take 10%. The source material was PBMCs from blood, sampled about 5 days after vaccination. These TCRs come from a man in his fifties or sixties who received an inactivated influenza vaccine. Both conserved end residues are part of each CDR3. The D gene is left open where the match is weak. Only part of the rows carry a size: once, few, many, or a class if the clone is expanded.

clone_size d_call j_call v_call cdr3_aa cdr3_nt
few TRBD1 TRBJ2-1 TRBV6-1 CASRTGQGLRSYNEQFF TGTGCCAGCAGGACGGGACAGGGCCTCAGATCCTACAATGAGCAGTTCTTC
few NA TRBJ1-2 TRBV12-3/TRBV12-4 CASSSSPNAGVSGYTF TGTGCCAGCAGTTCAAGCCCTAATGCAGGGGTGAGCGGCTACACCTTC
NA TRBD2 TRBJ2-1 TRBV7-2 CASRGLGSNEQFF TGTGCCAGCAGGGGACTAGGGTCCAATGAGCAGTTCTTC
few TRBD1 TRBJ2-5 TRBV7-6 CASSLATGMETQYF TGTGCCAGCAGCTTAGCGACAGGGATGGAGACCCAGTACTTC
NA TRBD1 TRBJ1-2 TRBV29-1 CSGGIGTGYGYTF TGCAGCGGGGGGATCGGGACAGGCTATGGCTACACCTTC
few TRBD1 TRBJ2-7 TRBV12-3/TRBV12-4 CASNGDSEQYF TGTGCCAGCAACGGGGACAGCGAGCAGTACTTC
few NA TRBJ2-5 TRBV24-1 CATSDPQETQYF TGTGCCACCAGTGACCCTCAAGAGACCCAGTACTTC
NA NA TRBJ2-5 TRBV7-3 CASSLTYGYQETQYF TGTGCCAGCAGCTTAACATACGGGTACCAAGAGACCCAGTACTTC
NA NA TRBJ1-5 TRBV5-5 CASSPPGGGQPQHF TGTGCCAGCAGCCCCCCCGGGGGAGGTCAGCCCCAGCATTTT
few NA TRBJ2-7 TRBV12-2 CASRLELKRDRMGEQYF TGTGCAAGTCGCTTAGAGTTAAAGCGGGACAGGATGGGCGAGCAGTACTTC
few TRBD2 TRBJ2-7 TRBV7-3 CASSLGGAPGTSYEQYF TGTGCCAGCAGCTTAGGAGGGGCCCCCGGGACTAGTTACGAGCAGTACTTC
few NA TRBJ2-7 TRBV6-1 CASSAGGPYEQYF TGTGCCAGCAGTGCCGGGGGGCCCTACGAGCAGTACTTC
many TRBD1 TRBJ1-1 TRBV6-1 CASTLDRVNTEAFF TGTGCCAGCACCCTCGACAGGGTGAACACTGAAGCTTTCTTT
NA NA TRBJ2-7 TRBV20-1 CSARRQESSYEQYF TGCAGTGCTAGAAGGCAGGAGAGCTCCTACGAGCAGTACTTC
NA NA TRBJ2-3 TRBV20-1 CSAWNPRTDTQYF TGCAGTGCTTGGAACCCCCGCACAGATACGCAGTATTTT
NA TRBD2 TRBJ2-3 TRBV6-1 CASSTAGGSTDTQYF TGTGCCAGCAGTACCGCCGGGGGGTCCACAGATACGCAGTATTTT
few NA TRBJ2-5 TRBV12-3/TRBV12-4 CASKAGRGETQYF TGTGCCAGCAAAGCGGGTAGGGGAGAGACCCAGTACTTC
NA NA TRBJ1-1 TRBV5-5 CASSPGAVNTEAFF TGTGCCAGCAGTCCCGGGGCAGTGAACACTGAAGCTTTCTTT
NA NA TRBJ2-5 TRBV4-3 CASSLGLTQETQYF TGCGCCAGCAGCCTTGGACTTACACAAGAGACCCAGTACTTC
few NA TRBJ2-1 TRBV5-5 CASSLAGQSFNNEQFF TGTGCCAGCAGCTTGGCTGGACAGTCTTTTAACAATGAGCAGTTCTTC
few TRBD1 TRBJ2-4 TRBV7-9 CASSHAGTGRAKNIQYF TGTGCCAGCAGCCACGCCGGGACAGGGAGAGCCAAAAACATTCAGTACTTC
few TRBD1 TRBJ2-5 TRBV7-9 CASAGGMQETQYF TGTGCCAGCGCAGGGGGCATGCAAGAGACCCAGTACTTC
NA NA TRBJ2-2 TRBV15 CATSRDGLGELFF TGTGCCACCAGCAGAGATGGCCTGGGGGAGCTGTTTTTT
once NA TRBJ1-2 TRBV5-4 CASSPPTGLNYGYTF TGTGCCAGCAGCCCACCGACAGGACTAAACTATGGCTACACCTTC
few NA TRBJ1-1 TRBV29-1 CSVIESATNTEAFF TGCAGCGTTATTGAATCAGCGACGAACACTGAAGCTTTCTTT
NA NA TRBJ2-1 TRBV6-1 CASSQNPGAPNEQFF TGTGCCAGCAGCCAAAATCCGGGAGCGCCCAATGAGCAGTTCTTC
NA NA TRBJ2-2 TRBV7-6 CASSLEPGQGTGELFF TGTGCCAGCAGCTTAGAGCCGGGCCAAGGCACCGGGGAGCTGTTTTTT
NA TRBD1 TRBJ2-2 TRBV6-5 CASSSTGGANTGELFF TGTGCCAGCAGTTCGACAGGGGGCGCGAACACCGGGGAGCTGTTTTTT